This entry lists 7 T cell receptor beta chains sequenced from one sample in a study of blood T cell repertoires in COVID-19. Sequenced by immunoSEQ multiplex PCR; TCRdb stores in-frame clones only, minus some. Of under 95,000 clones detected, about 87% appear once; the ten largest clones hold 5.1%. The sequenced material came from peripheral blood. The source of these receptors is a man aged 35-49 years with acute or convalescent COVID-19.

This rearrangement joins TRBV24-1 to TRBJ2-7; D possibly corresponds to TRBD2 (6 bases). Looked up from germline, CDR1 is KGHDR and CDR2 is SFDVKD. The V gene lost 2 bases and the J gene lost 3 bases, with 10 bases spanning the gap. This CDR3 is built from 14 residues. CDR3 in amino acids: CATSDSGTHYEQYF. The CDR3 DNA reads TGTGCCACCAGTGATTCCGGGACTCACTACGAGCAGTACTTC.

The CDR3, as DNA: TGTGCCAGCAGTGAAGCCGGGGGGGCCTATGGCTACACCTTC. Residues: CASSEAGGAYGYTF. V and J are TRBV6-1 and TRBJ1-2; perhaps TRBD1 as D (6 bases). This CDR3 comprises 14 residues. Germline CDR1 and CDR2: MNHNS and SASEGT. V was trimmed by 0 bases and J by 4 bases, leaving 9 bases between them.

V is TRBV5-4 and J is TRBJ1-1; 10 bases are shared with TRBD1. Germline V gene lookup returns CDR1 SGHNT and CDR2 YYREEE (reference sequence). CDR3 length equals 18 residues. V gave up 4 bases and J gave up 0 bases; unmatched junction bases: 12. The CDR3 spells CASSRVRGTGVVNTEAFF. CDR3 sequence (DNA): TGTGCCAGCAGCCGCGTCCGGGGGACAGGGGTTGTGAACACTGAAGCTTTCTTT. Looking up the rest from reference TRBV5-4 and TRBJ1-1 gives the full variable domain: ETGVTQSPTHLIKTRGQQVTLRCSSQSGHNTVSWYQQALGQGPQFIFQYYREEENGRGNFPPRFSGLQFPNYSSELNVNALELDDSALYLCASSRVRGTGVVNTEAFFGQGTRLTVV.

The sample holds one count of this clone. The CDR3 sequence is CAISEEADRYTF. The CDR3 DNA is TGTGCCATCAGTGAGGAGGCGGATCGCTACACCTTC. This chain uses TRBV10-3 with TRBJ1-2; unclear D gene. The germline CDR1 and CDR2 sequences are ENHRY and SYGVKD. V was cut by 2 bases and J by 9 bases, with 10 bases left in between. The CDR3 loop spans 12 amino acids.

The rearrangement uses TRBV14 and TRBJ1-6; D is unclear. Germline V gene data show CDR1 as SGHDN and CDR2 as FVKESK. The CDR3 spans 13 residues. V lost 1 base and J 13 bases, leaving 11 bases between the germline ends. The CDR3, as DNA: TGTGCCAGCAGCCAAGGGGGAGGCGCGCCCCTCCACTTT. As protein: CASSQGGGAPLHF. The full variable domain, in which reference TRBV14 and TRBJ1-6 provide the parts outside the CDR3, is EAGVTQFPSHSVIEKGQTVTLRCDPISGHDNLYWYRRVMGKEIKFLLHFVKESKQDESGMPNNRFLAERTGGTYSTLKVQPAELEDSGVYFCASSQGGGAPLHFGNGTRLTVT.

The CDR3 region is CASSVTQGTNIQYF. CDR3 sequence (DNA): TGTGCCAGCAGCGTAACTCAGGGAACAAACATTCAGTACTTC. This chain links TRBV9 with TRBJ2-4; D might be TRBD1 (5 bases). The V end was cut by 1 base, the J end by 6 bases, with 11 bases between. This CDR3 has 14 amino acids. Germline values: CDR1 SGDLS, CDR2 YYNGEE.

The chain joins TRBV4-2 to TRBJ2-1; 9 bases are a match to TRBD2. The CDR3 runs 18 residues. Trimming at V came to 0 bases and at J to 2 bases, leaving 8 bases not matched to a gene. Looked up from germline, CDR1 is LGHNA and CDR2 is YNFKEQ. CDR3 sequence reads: CASSQDLAGGRTYNEQFF. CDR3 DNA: TGTGCCAGCAGCCAAGATCTGGCGGGAGGGAGGACCTACAATGAGCAGTTCTTC.